One sample yielded the 30 T cell receptor beta chains listed below, sequenced in a study of OX40 agonist ivuxolimab in advanced cancers. The library was prepared using the immunoSEQ multiplex PCR assay. The immuneACCESS repertoire file appears here via TCRdb, limited to in-frame rearrangements. These files lack a portion of the clones; in checked studies, under half of the deficit traces to unresolved V genes, and the cause of the others is not known. For this sample there are over 80,000 clones; more than 75% appear just once. Jointly, the top ten make up about 4.6% of the sample. Specimen: CD4+ or CD8+ T cells sorted from blood, collected in a trial of the OX40 agonist ivuxolimab. All receptors derive from an adult with an advanced solid tumor such as melanoma, head and neck, liver or kidney cancer.

The chain couples TRBV7-3 to TRBJ2-2; TRBD2 matches 12 bases. CDR3 size: 16 residues. CDR1 and CDR2 (germline): SGHTA, FQGTGA. V lost 6 bases to trimming and J lost 2 bases; unmatched junction nucleotides: 4. The CDR3 DNA follows: TGTGCCAGCAGTCCTAGCGGGAGGGCCAACACCGGGGAGCTGTTTTTT. Amino acid sequence: CASSPSGRANTGELFF.

The V call is TRBV9, the J call TRBJ1-3; D is perhaps TRBD1 (6 bases). This CDR3 has 17 residues. The V and J ends lost 3 bases and 0 bases respectively, with 16 bases between them. From germline, CDR1 is SGDLS and CDR2 YYNGEE. The CDR3 is CASSDPGHSYSGNTIYF. DNA of the CDR3: TGTGCCAGCAGCGACCCGGGACACTCTTACTCTGGAAACACCATATATTTT.

The CDR3 region is CASSLLGTSGHNEQFF. The DNA of the CDR3 is TGTGCCAGCAGCTTACTTGGGACTAGCGGGCACAATGAGCAGTTCTTC. The genes are TRBV7-2 and TRBJ2-1, with TRBD2 identical over 12 bases. The germline V gene encodes CDR1 SGHTA and CDR2 FQGNSA. This CDR3 has 16 residues. V was clipped by 2 bases and J by 5 bases; unmatched bases: 4.

The chain is built from TRBV5-4 and TRBJ2-3; 15 nucleotides match TRBD2. Trimming at V came to 3 bases and at J to 5 bases, leaving 7 bases not matched to a gene. The CDR3 has 17 residues. Germline CDR1 SGHNT, CDR2 YYREEE (reference sequence). CDR3 residues: CASSSGLAGGAGDTQYF. Written as DNA, the CDR3 is TGTGCCAGCAGCTCGGGACTAGCGGGAGGAGCCGGAGATACGCAGTATTTT.

The chain recombines TRBV19 with TRBJ2-1; TRBD2 agrees at 7 bases. J lost 4 bases, V lost 6 bases, and 6 bases had no gene match. This CDR3 is 14 amino acids long. The germline V gene has CDR1 LNHDA and CDR2 SQIVND (reference sequence). CDR3 region: CASRTERGYNEQFF. As DNA, the CDR3 is TGTGCCAGTAGGACGGAGCGGGGTTACAATGAGCAGTTCTTC.

The chain has TRBV11-3 and TRBJ1-2; D might be TRBD1 (6 bases). CDR3 length equals 15 residues. Germline loops: CDR1 SGHNT, CDR2 YENEEA. Deletions cut 3 bases from V and 2 bases from J, with 13 bases between. CDR3 protein: CASSLLGGANYGYTF. CDR3 DNA sequence: TGTGCCAGCAGCTTGCTAGGGGGGGCCAACTATGGCTACACCTTC.

This clone was seen once. CDR3 bases: TGTGCCACCAGCAGAGATTTTAATTGGGAGCAGTTCTTC. Protein sequence: CATSRDFNWEQFF. V and J are TRBV15 and TRBJ2-1; no firm D call. Germline lookup yields CDR1 LNHNV and CDR2 YYDKDF (reference sequence). CDR3 length: 13 amino acids. V was pared by 0 bases and J by 10 bases, with 10 bases between.

This clone showed up just once. The chain recombines TRBV30 with TRBJ1-2, with D perhaps matching TRBD1 (5 bases). The CDR3 runs to 15 residues. V lost 5 bases, J lost 0 bases, and 16 bases lay in between. CDR1 and CDR2 from the germline V gene are GTSNPN and SVGIG (reference sequence). The CDR3 reads CAWGAGQAANYGYTF. The DNA of the CDR3 is TGTGCCTGGGGTGCGGGGCAGGCGGCTAACTATGGCTACACCTTC.

The rearrangement uses TRBV19 and TRBJ2-1; 11 bases are a match to TRBD2. The CDR3 totals 16 residues. V trimming: 5 bases; J trimming: 6 bases; junction bases outside the gene matches: 9. Germline CDR1 and CDR2: LNHDA and SQIVND (reference sequence). This chain's CDR3 is CASSVNLAGGRNEQFF. Written as DNA, the CDR3 is TGTGCCAGTAGTGTGAATCTAGCGGGAGGTCGCAATGAGCAGTTCTTC.

The chain employs TRBV4-2 and TRBJ2-1; tentatively, D is TRBD1 or TRBD2 (5 bases each). The germline V gene encodes CDR1 LGHNA and CDR2 YNFKEQ. The V end was cut by 1 base, the J end by 3 bases, with 16 bases between. The CDR3 covers 17 residues. CDR3 sequence: CASSQVTPGPNYNEQFF. Here the CDR3 DNA reads TGTGCCAGCAGCCAAGTCACACCGGGACCAAACTACAATGAGCAGTTCTTC.

The V and J genes are TRBV10-3 and TRBJ2-3; no definite D call. Trimming took 3 bases from V and 0 from J, leaving 16 bases between them. Germline-derived CDR1 and CDR2 are ENHRY and SYGVKD. The CDR3 length is 17 residues. CDR3: CAISDLSQVLSTDTQYF. The CDR3 bases are TGTGCCATCAGTGACCTCTCCCAGGTTCTAAGCACAGATACGCAGTATTTT.

V and J are TRBV28 and TRBJ1-5, with a tentative D call TRBD1 (5 bases). The germline V gene encodes CDR1 MDHEN and CDR2 SYDVKM. This CDR3 region has 16 residues. With 4 bases removed from V and 0 bases from J, the gap between germline ends came to 13 bases. The CDR3, as DNA: TGTGCCAGCAGTTCGGGGACTGAAAATAGCAATCAGCCCCAGCATTTT. This sequence encodes CASSSGTENSNQPQHF.

This clone has a handful of counts. The chain couples TRBV6-5 to TRBJ2-1, with TRBD2 matching 7 bases. The length of the CDR3 is 13 residues. The germline V gene has CDR1 MNHEY and CDR2 SVGAGI. V trimming: 6 bases; J trimming: 4 bases; junction bases outside the gene matches: 3. The CDR3 reads CASSLAVYNEQFF. CDR3 coding DNA: TGTGCCAGCAGCCTAGCGGTTTACAATGAGCAGTTCTTC.

V is TRBV5-4 and J is TRBJ1-1; D gene ambiguous. This CDR3 contains 13 residues. CDR1 is SGHNT and CDR2 is YYREEE in the germline V gene (reference sequence). V was shortened by 2 bases and J by 1 base, with 6 bases between the two germline ends. The DNA for the CDR3 is TGTGCCAGCAGCTTCGGGCAGAACACTGAAGCTTTCTTT. It codes for CASSFGQNTEAFF.

The rearrangement uses TRBV5-1 and TRBJ2-5; D is uncertain. Germline values: CDR1 SGHRS, CDR2 YFSETQ. V dropped 2 bases and J dropped 4 bases, with 12 bases sitting between them. The length of the CDR3 is 14 residues. The CDR3 sequence is CASSFRIKTETQYF. The CDR3 DNA is TGCGCCAGCAGCTTCAGGATTAAGACAGAGACCCAGTACTTC.

This clone showed up just a few times. The chain combines TRBV7-4 with TRBJ2-7; TRBD2 agrees at 8 bases. The CDR3 covers 17 residues. V was clipped by 5 bases and J by 7 bases; unmatched bases: 19. Germline V CDR1 and CDR2: SGHVT, SQSDAQ. CDR3 residues: CASSEKRTGLDACEQYV. In DNA, the CDR3 is TGTGCCAGCAGCGAAAAGAGGACGGGACTAGATGCATGTGAGCAGTACGTC.

This clone was picked up one time. The rearrangement links TRBV6-5 to TRBJ1-5, with 7 bases lining up with TRBD1. J was trimmed by 9 bases and V by 6 bases; bases with no gene match: 11. There are 14 residues in the CDR3. The germline gives CDR1 MNHEY, CDR2 SVGAGI. The CDR3 coding sequence is TGTGCCAGCAGAAGTGGACAGGCCACTGGGCCCCAGCATTTT. This gives the protein CASRSGQATGPQHF.

For the CDR3, the DNA is TGTGCCAGCAGCACCGGGACTAGCGGGCACACAGATACGCAGTATTTT. It translates to CASSTGTSGHTDTQYF. This chain joins TRBV7-9 and TRBJ2-3, with 12 bases aligning to TRBD2. The V gene's germline CDR1 is SEHNR and CDR2 FQNEAQ (reference sequence). CDR3 size: 16 residues. With 5 bases clipped from V and 2 bases from J, the junction kept 5 bases outside the gene matches.

This rearrangement joins TRBV18 to TRBJ1-5, with a possible D match to TRBD1 (5 bases). Germline V lookup: CDR1 KGHSH, CDR2 LQKENI. There are 14 residues in the CDR3. Deletions cut 5 bases from V and 6 bases from J, with 14 bases between. The CDR3 sequence is CASSSGLAGQPQHF. The CDR3 DNA sequence: TGTGCCAGCTCATCGGGACTTGCTGGTCAGCCCCAGCATTTT.

The chain uses TRBV11-3 and TRBJ2-2, with unresolved D. CDR1 SGHNT and CDR2 YENEEA come from the germline V gene. The CDR3 has 13 residues. V gave up 5 bases and J gave up 3 bases, with 7 bases separating them. CDR3 in amino acids: CASSPFDTGELFF. The DNA of the CDR3 is TGTGCCAGCAGCCCGTTTGACACCGGGGAGCTGTTTTTT.

The chain combines TRBV28 with TRBJ1-5; D unresolved. Between the trimmed V and J ends, which lost 6 bases and 4 bases, there was a span of 10 bases. This CDR3 has 13 residues. The germline CDR1 and CDR2 sequences are MDHEN and SYDVKM. CDR3 sequence: CASSRDPNQPQHF. The DNA for the CDR3 is TGTGCCAGCAGCCGGGATCCTAATCAGCCCCAGCATTTT.

This chain uses TRBV2 with TRBJ1-6; no definite D call. Germline lookup yields CDR1 SNHLY and CDR2 FYNNEI. Between the trimmed V and J ends, which lost 5 bases and 3 bases, there was a span of 11 bases. This CDR3 comprises 15 residues. The CDR3 loop is CASSPPDGYNSPLHF. CDR3 in DNA: TGTGCCAGCAGTCCTCCGGACGGCTATAATTCACCCCTCCACTTT.

This chain links TRBV6-5 with TRBJ2-2; the D call may be TRBD1 or TRBD2 (5 bases each). Per germline, CDR1 MNHEY and CDR2 SVGAGI. V was trimmed by 5 bases and J by 6 bases, leaving 16 bases between them. This CDR3 region has 15 residues. As DNA, the CDR3 is TGTGCCAGCAGTCCCCCGGTTTTGGGGGCCGGGGAGCTGTTTTTT. As protein: CASSPPVLGAGELFF.

This clone was observed a few times. The V call is TRBV5-6, the J call TRBJ2-1; D gene uncertain. The germline V gene has CDR1 SGHDT and CDR2 YYEEEE. The CDR3 has 14 residues. V lost 2 bases to trimming and J lost 5 bases, with 11 bases between them. CDR3 sequence reads: CASSLVLVHNEQFF. CDR3 sequence (DNA): TGTGCCAGCAGCTTAGTTCTAGTACACAATGAGCAGTTCTTC.

The chain combines TRBV2 with TRBJ2-7; TRBD2 matches 11 bases. The ends lost 6 bases at V and 2 bases at J; junction bases unmatched: 6. The CDR3 spans 15 residues. Germline CDR1 and CDR2: SNHLY and FYNNEI. The CDR3 region is CASRRTSGRTYEQYV. Written as DNA, the CDR3 is TGTGCCAGCAGACGGACTAGCGGGCGAACCTACGAGCAGTACGTC.

This rearrangement joins TRBV28 to TRBJ1-1; D gene uncertain. This CDR3 contains 15 residues. V lost 7 bases, J lost 1 base, and 16 bases lay in between. Germline V gives CDR1 MDHEN, CDR2 SYDVKM. CDR3 bases: TGTGCCAGCACCTTCATAAATCAGGCGAACACTGAAGCTTTCTTT. This gives the protein CASTFINQANTEAFF.

The V and J genes are TRBV18 and TRBJ2-3; 10 bases fit TRBD2. Germline V gene data show CDR1 as KGHSH and CDR2 as LQKENI. The V segment lost 0 bases and the J segment 13 bases; nucleotides outside the gene matches: 7. The CDR3 spans 14 residues. DNA of the CDR3: TGTGCCAGCTCACCACCAGGACTAGCGGATATGAAGTATTTT. It codes for CASSPPGLADMKYF.

The genes are TRBV12-5 and TRBJ2-2, with TRBD2 as a possible D gene (6 bases). V shed 0 bases and J shed 4 bases, with 21 bases lying between them. The V gene's germline CDR1 is LGHNT and CDR2 FRNRAP. This CDR3 is built from 19 residues. The CDR3 DNA reads as TGTGCTAGTGGTTTGGTACCGGCTACCTCCCTAGCGAGCACCGGGGAGCTGTTTTTT. Protein sequence: CASGLVPATSLASTGELFF.

This chain links TRBV30 with TRBJ1-2, with D unresolved. Germline values: CDR1 GTSNPN, CDR2 SVGIG (reference sequence). CDR3 length: 14 amino acids. Trimming pared 1 base from V and 8 bases from J, leaving 17 bases between. Here the CDR3 DNA reads TGTGCCTGGAGTGGGCTGGGAGTCTCTCGAGGCTACACCTTC. The encoded protein is CAWSGLGVSRGYTF.

The chain employs TRBV6-1 and TRBJ2-5; maybe TRBD2 (6 bases). This CDR3 has 16 residues. V lost 3 bases and J 9 bases, leaving 23 bases between the germline ends. Germline loops: CDR1 MNHNS, CDR2 SASEGT. For the CDR3, the DNA is TGTGCCAGCAGTGAGCCTCGGGGGATGAGTGTATGGCCCCAGTACTTC. Its translation is CASSEPRGMSVWPQYF.